A selection of T cell receptor beta chains follows, all from one sample in a study of cytomegalovirus exposure and HLA in healthy donors. Assay: immunoSEQ multiplex PCR; the TCRdb copy retains only in-frame clones and omits some. The sample has 120,000 or so clones, approximately 89% seen once. The specimen sequenced was PBMCs. These TCRs come from a woman aged 18-35 years in good health and CMV-seronegative. CDR3s include the opening cysteine and the closing phenylalanine or tryptophan. The order of the fields is J gene, clone size, D gene, V gene, CDR3 protein. D genes are given only for firm matches. The size of a clone is reported for some rows only, either as once, few or many, or as a class for expanded clones.

TRBJ2-1 . . TRBV30 CAWRRGSYNEQFF
TRBJ2-2 . TRBD1 TRBV29-1 CSVARLGQANTGELFF
TRBJ1-1 . TRBD1 TRBV28 CASSELTGSYKDTEAFF
TRBJ2-1 . . TRBV9 CASSAPGRINNEQFF
TRBJ1-2 few . TRBV10-3 CAISEEQTSGYTF
TRBJ1-5 . . TRBV5-1 CASSLTGNSNQPQHF
TRBJ1-2 . . TRBV19 CASTKVGQIYGYTF
TRBJ1-1 . . TRBV5-1 CASSLAGIGNTEAFF
TRBJ2-7 . . TRBV7-2 CASSLGGATSYEQYF
TRBJ2-2 . . TRBV14 CASSRGMNTGELFF
TRBJ2-7 . . TRBV7-2 CASSLLVSEQYF
TRBJ1-4 once TRBD1 TRBV2 CASSLQGAGWKLFF
TRBJ2-7 . . TRBV6-5 CASSPAGLRGYEQYF
TRBJ2-7 once TRBD1 TRBV18 CASSPLFLGQDSYEQYF
TRBJ2-5 once TRBD2 TRBV28 CASSPPAGDQETQYF
TRBJ2-4 . . TRBV20-1 CSVIAWNIQYF
TRBJ1-2 . . TRBV19 CASGPRSYGYTF
TRBJ1-6 . . TRBV7-7 CASSVDKSSYNSPLHF
TRBJ1-1 . . TRBV10-1 CASSLTQNTEAFF
TRBJ1-3 . . TRBV10-3 CAISRGITGNTIYF
TRBJ2-1 . TRBD2 TRBV28 CASRTGGGHEQFF
TRBJ1-1 . . TRBV7-3 CASSPFRRGTEAFF
TRBJ2-7 . TRBD2 TRBV11-2 CASSLGRSGTNFEQYF
TRBJ2-2 . TRBD1 TRBV6-5 CASRYLGQGDTGELFF
TRBJ1-5 . . TRBV7-9 CASSSGHHSNQPQHF
TRBJ1-2 . . TRBV5-5 CASTSRLTRPGDGYTF
TRBJ2-5 once TRBD1 TRBV7-2 CASSTDRGSQETQYF
TRBJ2-7 . . TRBV15 CATSRDTLIRGDTYEQYF
TRBJ2-7 . TRBD1 TRBV2 CASRGRDRGLYEQYF
TRBJ2-5 . . TRBV9 CASSVDGTSSQETQYF
TRBJ2-5 . . TRBV7-8 CASSLRYQETQYF
TRBJ2-7 . TRBD1 TRBV5-1 CASSSGQGGNEQYF